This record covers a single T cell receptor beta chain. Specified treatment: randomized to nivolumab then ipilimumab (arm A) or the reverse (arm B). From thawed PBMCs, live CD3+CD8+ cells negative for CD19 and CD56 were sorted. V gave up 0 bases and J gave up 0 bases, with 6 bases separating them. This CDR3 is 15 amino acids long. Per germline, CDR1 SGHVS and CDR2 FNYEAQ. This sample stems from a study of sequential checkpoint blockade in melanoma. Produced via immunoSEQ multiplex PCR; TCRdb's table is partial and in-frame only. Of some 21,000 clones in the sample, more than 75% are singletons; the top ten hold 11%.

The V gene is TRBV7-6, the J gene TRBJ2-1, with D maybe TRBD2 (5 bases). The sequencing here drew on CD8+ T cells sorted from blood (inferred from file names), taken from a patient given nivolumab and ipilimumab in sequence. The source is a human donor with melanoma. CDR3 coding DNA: TGTGCCAGCAGCTTAGCGGGAGACTCCTACAATGAGCAGTTCTTC. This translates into CASSLAGDSYNEQFF.